This T cell receptor beta chain was identified in a study of control samples from healthy donors and cancer patients. Deletions cut 2 bases from V and 5 bases from J, with 10 bases between. This CDR3 is built from 14 residues. Germline loops: CDR1 SGHDN, CDR2 FVKESK. Using immunoSEQ multiplex PCR, the repertoire was profiled, and TCRdb retains in-frame clones only, with some absent. The repertoire consists of approximately 150,000 clones, with 80% to 95% occurring once and the leading ten covering 2% to 2.5%. The sequence derives from a woman aged 40 to 55 in good health. This chain joins TRBV14 and TRBJ2-1; D unresolved. The sequencing input was blood. In DNA form, the CDR3 reads TGTGCCAGCAGCCAACAAGGGTTCCACAATGAGCAGTTCTTC. This gives the protein CASSQQGFHNEQFF.